The entry below gives a single T cell receptor beta chain sequence along with its context. Its target is not known. Primers for the PCR totalled 60 Vbeta and 13 Jbeta. Here immunoSEQ multiplex PCR was the method, and the copy in TCRdb shows in-frame clones only, minus some. The table shows roughly 110,000 clones, with 70% to 85% occurring only once. Each of the donors was a healthy bone marrow donor. With 0 bases clipped from V and 1 base from J, the junction kept 6 bases outside the gene matches. CDR1 and CDR2 from the germline V gene are ENHRY and SYGVKD. This CDR3 spans 17 amino acids. These data are taken from a study of cytomegalovirus exposure and HLA in healthy donors. About the research overall: For the roughly 400 genotyped donors, 75% to 90% fell within the Caucasian-associated ancestry cluster. The study's findings and limits: It was fewer than 200 TCR beta chains that were listed as cytomegalovirus-associated.

The sequenced material came from PBMCs. This chain joins TRBV10-3 and TRBJ2-3; 8 nucleotides line up with TRBD2. This receptor was obtained from a man between 60 and 70 years old in good health and CMV-seronegative. The CDR3 region is CAISESGGSGGTDTQYF. CDR3 nucleotide sequence: TGTGCCATCAGTGAGTCTGGGGGTAGCGGGGGCACAGATACGCAGTATTTT.